This T cell receptor (beta chain) was identified in a study of cytomegalovirus exposure and HLA in healthy donors. Notes on the study in general: Productive rates of about 87% or about 30% were seen for most TCR beta V segments in an earlier analysis.

Use of 60 Vbeta and 13 Jbeta primers characterized the PCR. The protocol was immunoSEQ multiplex PCR, while the TCRdb copy is restricted to in-frame clones and leaves out a portion. The sample has approximately 130,000 clones; about 80% are singletons. The length of the CDR3 is 14 residues. The germline CDR1 and CDR2 sequences are MNHEY and SVGAGI. V was shortened by 6 bases and J by 0 bases, with 9 bases between the two germline ends. Of note for this clone: As yet, its antigen is unknown.

The rearrangement uses TRBV6-5 and TRBJ1-3; D remains ambiguous. The sequenced sample consisted of PBMCs. This TCR was recovered from a woman in her thirties or forties in good health and CMV-seronegative. CDR3 coding DNA: TGTGCCAGCAGAAAAACTAGCTCTGGAAACACCATATATTTT. Residues: CASRKTSSGNTIYF.